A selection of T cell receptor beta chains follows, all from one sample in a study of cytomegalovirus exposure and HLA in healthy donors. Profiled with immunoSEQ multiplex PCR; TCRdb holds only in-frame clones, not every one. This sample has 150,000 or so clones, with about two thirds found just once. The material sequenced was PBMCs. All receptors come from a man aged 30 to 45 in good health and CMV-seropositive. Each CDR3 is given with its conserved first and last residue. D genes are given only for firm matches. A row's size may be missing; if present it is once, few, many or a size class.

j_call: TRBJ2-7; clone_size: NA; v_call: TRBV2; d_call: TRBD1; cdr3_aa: CASSRDRSSYEQYF; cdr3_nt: TGTGCCAGCAGTCGGGACAGGAGCTCCTACGAGCAGTACTTC
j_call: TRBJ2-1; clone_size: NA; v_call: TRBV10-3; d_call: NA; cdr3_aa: CAISAQTGGYNEQFF; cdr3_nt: TGTGCCATCAGTGCCCAGACAGGTGGGTACAATGAGCAGTTCTTC
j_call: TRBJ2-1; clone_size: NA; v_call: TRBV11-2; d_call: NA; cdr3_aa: CASSSLRHHGMFNEQFF; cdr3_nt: TGTGCCAGCAGCTCGCTGCGACATCATGGTATGTTCAATGAGCAGTTCTTC
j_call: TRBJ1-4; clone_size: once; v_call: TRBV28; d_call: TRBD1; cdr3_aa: CASHTGQGTEKLFF; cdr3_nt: TGTGCCAGCCACACAGGACAGGGAACGGAAAAACTGTTTTTT
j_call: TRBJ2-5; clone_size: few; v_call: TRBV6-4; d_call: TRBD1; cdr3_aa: CASSVGQGPQETQYF; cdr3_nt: TGTGCCAGCAGTGTCGGACAGGGGCCACAAGAGACCCAGTACTTC
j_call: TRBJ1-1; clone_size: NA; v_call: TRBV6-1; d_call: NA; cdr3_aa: CASSVREMMNTEAFF; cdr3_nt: TGTGCCAGCAGTGTTCGCGAGATGATGAACACTGAAGCTTTCTTT
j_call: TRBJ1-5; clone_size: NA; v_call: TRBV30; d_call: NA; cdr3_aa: CAWSEGVGGQPQHF; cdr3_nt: TGTGCCTGGAGTGAAGGGGTAGGCGGTCAGCCCCAGCATTTT
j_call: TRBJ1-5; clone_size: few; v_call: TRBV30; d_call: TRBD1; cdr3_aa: CAWSVKRRTGGARPNQPQHF; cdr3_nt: TGTGCCTGGAGTGTAAAGAGAAGGACAGGGGGTGCCAGGCCCAATCAGCCCCAGCATTTT
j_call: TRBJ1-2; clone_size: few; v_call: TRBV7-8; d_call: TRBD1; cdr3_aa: CASSLVDRGDGYTF; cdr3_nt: TGTGCCAGCAGCTTAGTTGACAGGGGGGATGGCTACACCTTC
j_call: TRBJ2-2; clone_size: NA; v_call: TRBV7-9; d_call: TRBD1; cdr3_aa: CASSFSGGNTGELFF; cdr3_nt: TGTGCCAGCAGCTTTTCAGGGGGGAACACCGGGGAGCTGTTTTTT
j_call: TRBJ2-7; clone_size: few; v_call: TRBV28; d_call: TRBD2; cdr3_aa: CASRRPREGYEQYF; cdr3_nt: TGTGCCAGCCGCCGCCCGCGGGAGGGATACGAGCAGTACTTC
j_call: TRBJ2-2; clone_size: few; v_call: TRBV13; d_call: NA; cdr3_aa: CASSLDPANTGELFF; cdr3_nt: TGTGCCAGCAGCTTAGATCCCGCGAACACCGGGGAGCTGTTTTTT
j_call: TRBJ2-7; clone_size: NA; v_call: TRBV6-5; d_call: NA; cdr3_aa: CASSYSILPLAYEQYF; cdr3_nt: TGTGCCAGCAGTTACTCTATACTTCCCCTGGCCTACGAGCAGTACTTC
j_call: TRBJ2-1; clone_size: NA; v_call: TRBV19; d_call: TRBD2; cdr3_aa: CASSSVGRVYEQFF; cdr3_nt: TGTGCCAGTAGTAGTGTCGGGAGGGTTTACGAGCAGTTCTTC
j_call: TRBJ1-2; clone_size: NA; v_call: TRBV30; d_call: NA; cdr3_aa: CAWSETYGYTF; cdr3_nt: TGTGCCTGGAGTGAGACATATGGCTACACCTTC
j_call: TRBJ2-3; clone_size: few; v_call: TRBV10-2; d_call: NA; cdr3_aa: CAVKGGVTDTQYF; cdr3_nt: TGCGCCGTCAAAGGGGGAGTGACAGATACGCAGTATTTT
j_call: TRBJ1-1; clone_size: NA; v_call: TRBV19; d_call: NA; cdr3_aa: CASSRTRTEMNTEAFF; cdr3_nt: TGTGCCAGTAGCCGAACGAGGACAGAAATGAACACTGAAGCTTTCTTT
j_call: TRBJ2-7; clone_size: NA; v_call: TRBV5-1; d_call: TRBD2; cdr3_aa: CASSLGLAGDYEQYF; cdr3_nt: TGCGCCAGCAGCTTGGGACTAGCGGGAGACTACGAGCAGTACTTC
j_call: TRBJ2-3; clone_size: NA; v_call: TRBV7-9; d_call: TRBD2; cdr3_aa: CASSLGGSGRGTDTQYF; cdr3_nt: TGTGCCAGCAGCTTAGGTGGTAGCGGGAGGGGCACAGATACGCAGTATTTT
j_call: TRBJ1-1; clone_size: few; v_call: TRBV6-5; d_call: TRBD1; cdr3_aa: CASRDGTVNTEAFF; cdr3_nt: TGTGCCAGCAGAGACGGGACAGTGAACACTGAAGCTTTCTTT
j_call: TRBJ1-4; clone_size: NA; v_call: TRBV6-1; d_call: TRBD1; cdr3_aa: CAIKPGQGANEKLFF; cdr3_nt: TGTGCCATCAAACCGGGACAGGGCGCTAATGAAAAACTGTTTTTT
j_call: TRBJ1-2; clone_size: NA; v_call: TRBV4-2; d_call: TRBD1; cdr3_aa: CASSVARGGNYGYTF; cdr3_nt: TGTGCCAGCAGCGTGGCCCGAGGGGGCAACTATGGCTACACCTTC
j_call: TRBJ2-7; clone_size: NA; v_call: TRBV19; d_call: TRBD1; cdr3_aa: CASSVGQVGYEQYF; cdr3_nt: TGTGCCAGTAGTGTGGGACAGGTGGGCTACGAGCAGTACTTC
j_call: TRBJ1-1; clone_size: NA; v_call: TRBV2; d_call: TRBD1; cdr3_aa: CASLGQPNTEAFF; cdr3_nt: TGTGCCAGCCTGGGACAGCCGAACACTGAAGCTTTCTTT
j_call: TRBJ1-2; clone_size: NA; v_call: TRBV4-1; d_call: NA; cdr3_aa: CASSQAAGESYGYTF; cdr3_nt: TGCGCCAGCAGCCAAGCGGCAGGGGAGAGCTATGGCTACACCTTC
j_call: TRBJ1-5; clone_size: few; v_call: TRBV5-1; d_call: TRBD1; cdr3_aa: CASSPGQGLEPQHF; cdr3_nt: TGCGCCAGCAGCCCGGGACAGGGTCTAGAGCCCCAGCATTTT
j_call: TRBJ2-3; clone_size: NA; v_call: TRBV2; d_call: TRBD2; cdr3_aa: CASTGTSGSDTQYF; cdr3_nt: TGTGCCAGCACGGGGACTAGCGGCTCAGATACGCAGTATTTT
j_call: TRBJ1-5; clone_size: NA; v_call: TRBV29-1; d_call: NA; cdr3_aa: CSVVWGDGQPQHF; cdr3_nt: TGCAGCGTTGTCTGGGGGGATGGTCAGCCCCAGCATTTT
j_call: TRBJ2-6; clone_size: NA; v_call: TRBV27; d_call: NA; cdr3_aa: CASSFHSGANVLTF; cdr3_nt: TGTGCCAGCAGTTTCCACTCTGGGGCCAACGTCCTGACTTTC
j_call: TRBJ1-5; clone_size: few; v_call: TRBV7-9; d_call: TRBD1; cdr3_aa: CSSSLGWGQGIQQPQHF; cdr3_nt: TGTTCCAGCAGCTTAGGGTGGGGACAGGGGATACAGCAGCCCCAGCATTTT
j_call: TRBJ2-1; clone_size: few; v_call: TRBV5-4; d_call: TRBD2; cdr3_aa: CASSSSGTSGRSSYNEQFF; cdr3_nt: TGTGCCAGCAGCTCTTCAGGGACTAGCGGGAGAAGCTCCTACAATGAGCAGTTCTTC
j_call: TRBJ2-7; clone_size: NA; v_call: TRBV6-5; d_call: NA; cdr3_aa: CASSYSRRGAFNEQYF; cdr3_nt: TGTGCCAGCAGTTACTCTAGGAGGGGCGCGTTCAACGAGCAGTACTTC
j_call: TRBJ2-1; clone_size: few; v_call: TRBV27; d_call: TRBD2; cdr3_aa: CASSLRELNEQFF; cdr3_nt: TGTGCCAGCAGTTTGCGGGAGCTAAATGAGCAGTTCTTC
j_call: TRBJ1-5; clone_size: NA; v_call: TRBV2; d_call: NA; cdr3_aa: CASRGENNQPQHF; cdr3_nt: TGTGCCAGCAGAGGAGAGAACAATCAGCCCCAGCATTTT
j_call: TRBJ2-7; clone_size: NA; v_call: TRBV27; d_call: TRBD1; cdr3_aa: CASSLQRTGIYEQYF; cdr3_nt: TGTGCCAGCAGTTTACAAAGGACAGGGATCTACGAGCAGTACTTC
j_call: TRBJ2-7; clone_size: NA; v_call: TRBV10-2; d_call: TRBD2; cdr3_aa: CASGSLAGGPVYEQYF; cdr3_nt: TGCGCCAGCGGGTCGCTAGCGGGAGGGCCGGTCTACGAGCAGTACTTC
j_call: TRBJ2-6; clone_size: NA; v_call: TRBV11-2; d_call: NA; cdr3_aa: CASSRLPGGANVLTF; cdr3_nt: TGTGCCAGCAGCCGCCTCCCAGGGGGGGCCAACGTCCTGACTTTC
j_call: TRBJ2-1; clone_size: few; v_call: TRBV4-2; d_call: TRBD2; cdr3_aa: CASSQGTPTSGRHNEQFF; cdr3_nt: TGTGCCAGCAGCCAAGGGACCCCGACTAGCGGGAGGCACAATGAGCAGTTCTTC
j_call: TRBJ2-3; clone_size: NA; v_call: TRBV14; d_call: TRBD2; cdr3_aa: CASSLAGGPVDTQYF; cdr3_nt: TGTGCCAGCAGCCTAGCGGGAGGGCCGGTGGATACGCAGTATTTT
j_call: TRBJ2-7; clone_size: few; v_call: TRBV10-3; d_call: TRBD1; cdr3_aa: CAIRPGQHYEQYF; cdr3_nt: TGTGCCATCAGACCGGGACAGCACTACGAGCAGTACTTC
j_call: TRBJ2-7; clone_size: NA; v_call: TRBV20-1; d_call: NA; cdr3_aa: CSARVDYAQYF; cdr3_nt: TGCAGTGCTAGAGTCGACTACGCGCAGTACTTC
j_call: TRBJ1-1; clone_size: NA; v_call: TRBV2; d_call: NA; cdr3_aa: CASSSQYTEAFF; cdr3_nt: TGTGCCAGCAGCTCGCAGTACACTGAAGCTTTCTTT
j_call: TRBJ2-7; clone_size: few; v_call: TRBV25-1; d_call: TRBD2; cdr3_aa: CASRRLAGTEQYF; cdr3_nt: TGTGCCAGCCGTCGACTAGCGGGAACCGAGCAGTACTTC
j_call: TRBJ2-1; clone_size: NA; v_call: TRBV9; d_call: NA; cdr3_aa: CASSVAYEQFF; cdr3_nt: TGTGCCAGCAGCGTAGCGTATGAGCAGTTCTTC
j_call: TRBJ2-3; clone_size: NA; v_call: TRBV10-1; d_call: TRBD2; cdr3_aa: CASSAGAIDTQYF; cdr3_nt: TGCGCCAGCAGCGCGGGAGCAATAGATACGCAGTATTTT
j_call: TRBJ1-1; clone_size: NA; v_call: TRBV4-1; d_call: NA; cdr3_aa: CASSQDVRGITEAFF; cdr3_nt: TGCGCCAGCAGCCAAGATGTTAGGGGGATCACTGAAGCTTTCTTT
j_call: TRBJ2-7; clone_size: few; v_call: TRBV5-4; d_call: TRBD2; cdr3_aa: CASRLQREGPYEQYF; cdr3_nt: TGTGCCAGCAGACTCCAGCGGGAGGGCCCGTACGAGCAGTACTTC
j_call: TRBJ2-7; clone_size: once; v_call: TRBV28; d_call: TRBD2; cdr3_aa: CASTQTSIISYEQYF; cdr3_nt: TGTGCCAGCACCCAGACTAGCATTATCTCCTACGAGCAGTACTTC
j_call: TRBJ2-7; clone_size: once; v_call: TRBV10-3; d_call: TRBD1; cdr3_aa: CAISDPRQGMEGYEQYF; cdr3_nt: TGTGCCATCAGTGACCCTCGACAGGGGATGGAGGGCTACGAGCAGTACTTC
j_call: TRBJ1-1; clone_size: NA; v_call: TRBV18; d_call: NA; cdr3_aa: CASSPTAGGEETEAFF; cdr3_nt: TGTGCCAGCTCACCAACGGCGGGGGGCGAGGAGACTGAAGCTTTCTTT
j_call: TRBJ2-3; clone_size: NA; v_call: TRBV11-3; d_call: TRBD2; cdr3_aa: CASSVAGVTDTQYF; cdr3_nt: TGTGCCAGCAGCGTAGCGGGAGTCACAGATACGCAGTATTTT
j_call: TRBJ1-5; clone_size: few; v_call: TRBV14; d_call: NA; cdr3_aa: CASSQDSDQPQHF; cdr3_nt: TGTGCCAGCAGCCAAGATTCAGATCAGCCCCAGCATTTT
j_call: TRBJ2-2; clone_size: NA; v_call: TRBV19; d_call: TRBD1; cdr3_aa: CASSRLGQSNTGELFF; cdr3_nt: TGTGCCAGTAGCAGGTTGGGACAGTCGAACACCGGGGAGCTGTTTTTT
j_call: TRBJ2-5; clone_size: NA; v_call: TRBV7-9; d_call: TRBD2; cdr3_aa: CASSALLREDWETQYF; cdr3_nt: TGTGCCAGCAGCGCGCTCCTGCGGGAGGATTGGGAGACCCAGTACTTC